The source of this TCR beta chain is a study of blood T cell repertoires in COVID-19 (dated by TCRdb to about 2020). Notes on the research overall: Samples from collaborators originated in the United States, Italy and Spain and spanned both the acute and convalescent phases of COVID-19. Samples were obtained from the ongoing ImmuneRACE study (first 160 participants) and from 950 to 1,500 subjects provided by 6 global collaborators. The material from the prospective study consisted of cDNA or gDNA derived from T cells, B-cell-depleted T cells, or PBMCs. Where available, HLA class I and class II types were obtained from metadata supplied by the sample provider rather than from assay-based typing. Sample metadata almost always included a de-identified subject ID, COVID-19 status, age in years and sex. Deeply sampled blood TCRbeta repertoires from subjects exposed to, actively infected with, or recovered from COVID-19 were included in the dataset. The repertoires were made available in a free public database intended to serve as a resource for research on the immune response to SARS-CoV-2. Here is what the overall study found, with its caveats: Clinical and demographic metadata were provided uncurated, with the amount varying by source and participant.

TCRbeta CDR3 regions were amplified from genomic DNA using the immunoSEQ Assay, a bias-controlled multiplex PCR. Turning to the authors' computational methods: Nucleated cell counts per sample were estimated from amplification of reference gene primers within the assay. To quantify the absolute abundance of each unique TCRbeta CDR3 rearrangement, sequence reads were collapsed and filtered. For each sample, productive Simpson clonality was calculated as the square root of Simpson's diversity index over productive rearrangements. TCRdb holds this immuneACCESS table with in-frame rearrangements only. Some clones are missing; in checked studies, unresolved V genes explain under half, and the rest has no known cause. V and J calls plus clone size are reproduced from that table; the DNA served to infer D and trimming. Within this sample are more than 300,000 clones, with just over 90% of them counted one time only. 0.86% of the sample comes from the top ten.

With regard to this clone: Its antigen is unknown. Base qualities are not at hand, and no much larger clone is one base apart.

Participants in the prospective study were aged about 18 to 95 years, lived in 24 United States geographic areas, and enrolled through a virtual design. Cohort assignment in the prospective study relied on participant-reported clinical history from a screening survey and a study questionnaire. Exposed participants had been in contact with someone with a PCR-confirmed or clinician-diagnosed COVID-19 case within 2 weeks of study entry. In the prospective study, whole blood, serum and a nasopharyngeal or oropharyngeal swab were collected from each participant by mobile phlebotomists. Over an approximately 2-month period, participants in the prospective study had the option of providing additional blood draws and questionnaires. Prospective study blood samples were shipped either frozen or at room temperature before DNA extraction. For CDR1 and CDR2, the germline V gene lists MNHEY and SVGAGI. V lost 10 bases and J lost 6 bases; the stretch between them is 22 bases long. The cysteine opens and the phenylalanine closes a CDR3 of 15 amino acids. Only CDR3 DNA remains: 45 bases, in frame from the first base.

The sample comprised PBMCs or T cells enriched from blood (not recorded which). The sequence was obtained from a woman aged 40 to 50 who had been exposed to COVID-19. The chain is assembled from TRBV6-5 and TRBJ2-1; the D gene is perhaps TRBD2, from 6 matching bases. The CDR3 protein sequence reads: CAISVRRAPSNEQFF. The sequenced DNA: TGTGCCATCTCGGTAAGGAGGGCCCCAAGCAATGAGCAGTTCTTC.